The 21 T cell receptor beta chains below come from one sample, sequenced in a study of CD8+ T cells in alopecia areata. Treatment described: oral pan-JAK inhibitor, 5-10 mg twice daily. Sequencing used cDNA as its template, made by extracting RNA and reverse transcribing it. Measured with immunoSEQ multiplex PCR; TCRdb has only the in-frame clones, and not every one. The sample holds roughly 280,000 clones, around three fifths seen once. This specimen consisted of CD4+ T cells sorted from blood, obtained around week 54, from a patient treated with tofacitinib. These receptors were taken from a human donor with alopecia areata.

This chain joins TRBV7-9 and TRBJ2-6; D unclear. V was trimmed by 5 bases and J by 4 bases, leaving 12 bases between them. This CDR3 comprises 15 residues. The germline V gene encodes CDR1 SEHNR and CDR2 FQNEAQ (reference sequence). CDR3 DNA: TGTGCCAGCAGCCTGACGCTGTCCGGGGCCAACGTCCTGACTTTC. It translates to CASSLTLSGANVLTF.

This chain joins TRBV29-1 and TRBJ1-6; 7 nucleotides agree with TRBD1. CDR1 and CDR2 from the germline V gene are SQVTM and ANQGSEA. The junction had 5 bases not matched to a gene; V was cut back by 5 bases and J by 4 bases. The CDR3 sequence is 14 residues long. The CDR3 DNA reads TGCAGCGTTCGGGAACAGGGGTATAATTCACCCCTCCACTTT. Translation: CSVREQGYNSPLHF.

V is TRBV30 and J is TRBJ2-3, with D perhaps matching TRBD2 (7 bases). Trimming stripped 1 base from V and 2 bases from J, with 22 bases between. CDR1 and CDR2 (germline): GTSNPN, SVGIG (reference sequence). The CDR3 sequence is 18 residues long. CDR3 DNA: TGTGCCTGGAGTGCGAAAGGGGGGGTCCGAAGTAACACAGATACGCAGTATTTT. Translated, it gives CAWSAKGGVRSNTDTQYF.

The chain is built from TRBV5-1 and TRBJ1-1, with D perhaps matching TRBD1 (6 bases). Germline assignment: CDR1 SGHRS and CDR2 YFSETQ. This CDR3 has 15 amino acids. Trimming took 4 bases from V and 4 from J, leaving 17 bases between them. The CDR3 sequence is CASSTGTANPTEAFF. DNA of the CDR3: TGCGCCAGCAGCACAGGGACCGCTAACCCCACTGAAGCTTTCTTT.

A word on this clone: Here the CDR3 omits its conserved ending phenylalanine or tryptophan, so a read error is the likely source. The chain recombines TRBV27 with TRBJ1-6, with no clear D. Trimming pared 2 bases from V and 6 bases from J, leaving 11 bases between. The CDR3 extends over 15 amino acids. Germline V CDR1 and CDR2: MNHEY, SMNVEV (reference sequence). This CDR3 is CASSLQRPLNSPLHS. CDR3 nucleotides: TGTGCCAGCAGTTTACAACGGCCTCTTAATTCACCCCTCCACTCT.

In the case of this clone: In the same sample, other DNA sequences code for this CDR3. This chain connects TRBV10-2 to TRBJ2-7; possibly TRBD1 for D (5 bases). CDR1 and CDR2 from the germline V gene are WSHSY and SAAADI. The V end lost 4 bases, the J end lost 1 base, and 8 bases lay between the germline ends. This CDR3 contains 13 residues. The CDR3: CASSADSSYEQYF. CDR3 sequence (DNA): TGCGCCAGCAGTGCTGACAGTTCCTACGAGCAGTACTTC.

The table lists this clone with a few counts. The CDR3 nucleotides are TGTGCCAGCTCACCCGGAATAGCCGGGGCCAACGTCCTGACTTTC. Its protein product is CASSPGIAGANVLTF. J is TRBJ2-6 and V is TRBV18; D ambiguous. Germline CDR1 KGHSH, CDR2 LQKENI. V gave up 3 bases and J gave up 4 bases, with 10 bases separating them. The CDR3 spans 15 residues.

There are a few counts of this clone. CDR3 amino acids: CSVAKGSNQPQHF. In DNA, the CDR3 is TGCAGCGTTGCTAAGGGTAGCAATCAGCCCCAGCATTTT. The genes are TRBV29-1 and TRBJ1-5; no clear D. CDR1 and CDR2 from the germline V gene are SQVTM and ANQGSEA. V lost 4 bases to trimming and J lost 0 bases, with 7 bases between them. This CDR3 is 13 amino acids long.

V is TRBV27 and J is TRBJ1-6; D is ambiguous. Germline V lookup: CDR1 MNHEY, CDR2 SMNVEV (reference sequence). The CDR3 totals 13 residues. Trimming took 8 bases from V and 10 from J, leaving 15 bases between them. The CDR3 bases are TGTGCCAGCTTCGACGGACGGCGATCACCCCTCCACTTT. Protein: CASFDGRRSPLHF.

This clone occurred once. The V gene is TRBV9, the J gene TRBJ2-1; D may be TRBD1 (6 bases). The CDR3 extends over 16 amino acids. Trimming took 3 bases from V and 3 from J, leaving 16 bases between them. Germline V gene sequence: CDR1 SGDLS, CDR2 YYNGEE. In nucleotides, the CDR3 is TGTGCCAGCAGCGCGTACTCGGGACAAATCTACAATGAGCAGTTCTTC. Protein sequence: CASSAYSGQIYNEQFF. Supplemented by reference TRBV9 and TRBJ2-1, the full variable domain reads DSGVTQTPKHLITATGQRVTLRCSPRSGDLSVYWYQQSLDQGLQFLIQYYNGEERAKGNILERFSAQQFPDLHSELNLSSLELGDSALYFCASSAYSGQIYNEQFFGPGTRLTVL.

The V call is TRBV5-4, the J call TRBJ1-3; D is unresolved. The CDR3 runs to 15 residues. Trimming removed 0 bases at V and 0 bases at J, with 7 bases between. CDR1 SGHNT and CDR2 YYREEE come from the germline V gene (reference sequence). In DNA, the CDR3 is TGTGCCAGCAGCTTGGGCGGCGACTCTGGAAACACCATATATTTT. Protein: CASSLGGDSGNTIYF.

V gene TRBV2 combines with J gene TRBJ1-1, with D uncertain. From germline, CDR1 is SNHLY and CDR2 FYNNEI. The CDR3 runs 15 residues. V gave up 2 bases and J gave up 0 bases, with 10 bases separating them. CDR3: CASSESGQMNTEAFF. The CDR3 DNA is TGTGCCAGCAGTGAATCGGGCCAGATGAACACTGAAGCTTTCTTT.

DNA for the CDR3: TGCAGCGCCGGCGGACTAGCGGTATACAATGAGCAGTTCTTC. The encoded protein is CSAGGLAVYNEQFF. The V and J genes are TRBV29-1 and TRBJ2-1; 10 nucleotides align to TRBD2. J lost 4 bases, V lost 7 bases, and 7 bases had no gene match. From germline, CDR1 is SQVTM and CDR2 ANQGSEA. The CDR3 length is 14 residues.

This clone has only one observation. The J gene is TRBJ2-1, the V gene TRBV9; TRBD2 agrees at 8 bases. This CDR3 comprises 16 residues. Germline-derived CDR1 and CDR2 are SGDLS and YYNGEE. V lost 4 bases to trimming and J lost 0 bases; unmatched junction nucleotides: 6. DNA for the CDR3: TGTGCCAGCAGCCCCCGGGAGGGGAGCTCCTACAATGAGCAGTTCTTC. This sequence encodes CASSPREGSSYNEQFF.

The chain employs TRBV29-1 and TRBJ1-2; 8 nucleotides align to TRBD1. The CDR3 runs 12 residues. CDR1 is SQVTM, CDR2 ANQGSEA, per germline. V lost 7 bases to trimming and J lost 4 bases; unmatched junction nucleotides: 5. CDR3: CSEKTGAYGYTF. The CDR3 nucleotides read TGCAGCGAGAAGACAGGGGCCTATGGCTACACCTTC.

For this clone: One end of the junction does not line up with germline, which may come from a read error. The rearrangement uses TRBV7-7 and TRBJ2-7; the D gene is possibly TRBD1 (6 bases). The CDR3 runs 14 residues. Per the germline V gene, CDR1 is SSHAT and CDR2 is FNYEAQ (reference sequence). CDR3 bases: TGTGCTAGCAGCCCGGACAGTGTCGGAGGCGAGCAGTACTTC. This translates into CASSPDSVGGEQYF.

This chain uses TRBV29-1 with TRBJ2-1, with D perhaps matching TRBD1 or TRBD2 (5 bases each). Germline V gene sequence: CDR1 SQVTM, CDR2 ANQGSEA. The CDR3 has 10 residues. V was shortened by 6 bases and J by 8 bases, with 8 bases between the two germline ends. The CDR3 DNA reads as TGCAGCGTCGGGGCCTATGAGCAGTTCTTC. Its protein product is CSVGAYEQFF.

The genes are TRBV2 and TRBJ2-5; D is possibly TRBD1 (5 bases). The CDR3 sequence is 14 residues long. V was cut by 6 bases and J by 1 base, with 12 bases left in between. The germline gives CDR1 SNHLY, CDR2 FYNNEI. The CDR3 reads CASSPDSTQETQYF. CDR3 nucleotides: TGTGCCAGCAGCCCCGACAGTACCCAAGAGACCCAGTACTTC.

This clone was counted only a few times. The J gene is TRBJ1-1, the V gene TRBV18; D unclear. The CDR3 has 12 amino acids. Germline CDR1 and CDR2: KGHSH and LQKENI. The V and J ends lost 5 bases and 10 bases respectively, with 14 bases between them. The CDR3 DNA sequence: TGTGCCAGCTCATCCCTCGGAATAGGAGCTTTCTTT. Protein sequence: CASSSLGIGAFF.

This clone was recorded a few times. This sequence joins TRBV11-2 and TRBJ2-7; D tentatively fits TRBD1 or TRBD2 (5 bases each). This CDR3 spans 16 amino acids. Trimming cost V 0 bases and J 1 base, with 13 bases left between them. Germline V gene lookup returns CDR1 SGHAT and CDR2 FQNNGV. CDR3 DNA sequence: TGTGCCAGCAGCTTAGACGGGACCGATTCTTCCTACGAGCAGTACTTC. Translating gives CASSLDGTDSSYEQYF.

This clone appeared a few times. The chain recombines TRBV19 with TRBJ1-6, with 7 bases fitting TRBD1. The trim removed 5 bases at V and 8 bases at J, leaving 12 bases unmatched. CDR1 LNHDA and CDR2 SQIVND come from the germline V gene (reference sequence). This CDR3 has 16 residues. The CDR3 DNA reads TGTGCCAGTAGTGACGGACAGGAGGTCGCGGATTCACCCCTCCACTTT. Amino acid sequence: CASSDGQEVADSPLHF.